These 14 T cell receptor beta chains were sequenced from one sample in a study of read filtering for tumor transcriptome and immune sequencing. This library used roughly 430 ng RNA and molecular barcoded adaptors spanning alpha/delta and beta/gamma chains. TCRdb recomputed calls from the reads with MiXCR, one row per CDR3 protein. Found here are 85,000 to 100,000 distinct CDR3 sequences, about 22% of them singletons; the top ten hold 10% to 12%. Sample: a population of CD138-negative cells sorted from bone marrow. All receptors derive from a donor at least 40 years old with multiple myeloma.

This clonotype was counted at least ten times. The rearrangement uses TRBV20-1 and TRBJ1-4; no clear D. This CDR3 spans 15 amino acids. V gave up 1 base and J gave up 8 bases, with 17 bases separating them. From germline, CDR1 is DFQATT and CDR2 SNEGSKA (reference sequence). The CDR3 sequence is CSARATGRFQEKLFF. The CDR3 DNA reads TGCAGTGCTAGAGCTACCGGGCGTTTCCAGGAAAAACTGTTTTTT.

This clonotype occurred many times. The chain recombines TRBV6-6 with TRBJ2-1; perhaps TRBD1 as D (5 bases). Germline CDR1 MNHNY, CDR2 SVGAGI (reference sequence). This CDR3 is 12 amino acids long. The germline V and J ends were trimmed by 8 bases and 2 bases, with 7 bases remaining between them. The CDR3 reads CASAGTYNEQFF. The DNA for the CDR3 is TGTGCCAGCGCAGGGACCTACAATGAGCAGTTCTTC.

This clonotype was counted at least ten times. V gene TRBV29-1 combines with J gene TRBJ2-6, with 7 bases lining up with TRBD1. V lost 4 bases to trimming and J lost 4 bases; unmatched junction nucleotides: 4. The CDR3 consists of 14 residues. Germline values: CDR1 SQVTM, CDR2 ANQGSEA. Here the CDR3 DNA reads TGCAGCGTTGGACAGGGAGCGGGGGCCAACGTCCTGACTTTC. Amino acids: CSVGQGAGANVLTF.

This clonotype was detected ten times or more. V gene TRBV30 combines with J gene TRBJ2-5; D is possibly TRBD1 (5 bases). This CDR3 is built from 13 residues. Deletions cut 1 base from V and 5 bases from J, with 11 bases between. Per the germline V gene, CDR1 is GTSNPN and CDR2 is SVGIG (reference sequence). The CDR3 loop is CAWSGQGMETQYF. The CDR3 bases are TGTGCCTGGAGTGGTCAGGGTATGGAGACCCAGTACTTC.

This clonotype was counted many times. The gene calls are TRBV30 and TRBJ1-5; tentatively, D is TRBD1 (6 bases). This CDR3 is built from 13 residues. The V gene's germline CDR1 is GTSNPN and CDR2 SVGIG (reference sequence). The V end lost 2 bases, the J end lost 6 bases, and 11 bases lay between the germline ends. CDR3 sequence (DNA): TGTGCCTGGAGTAAACAGGGAATTCAGCCCCAGCATTTT. Translating it yields CAWSKQGIQPQHF.

Remarks on this clonotype: Since a much larger clone is just one base distant, this may be a read error. The J gene is TRBJ2-3, the V gene TRBV20-1; 7 bases are shared with TRBD2. The V gene's germline CDR1 is DFQATT and CDR2 SNEGSKA (reference sequence). The CDR3 has 14 amino acids. The CDR3, as DNA: TGCAGTGCTAGGGGGGGGGTAAGCACAGATACGCGGTATTTT. It translates to CSARGGVSTDTRYF.

The chain carries TRBV2 and TRBJ1-5, with 8 bases identical to TRBD1. V gave up 3 bases and J gave up 5 bases; unmatched junction bases: 3. The CDR3 sequence is 14 residues long. Germline V gene sequence: CDR1 SNHLY, CDR2 FYNNEI. The CDR3 sequence: CASSEGQVDQPQHF. In nucleotides, the CDR3 is TGTGCCAGCAGTGAGGGACAGGTCGATCAGCCCCAGCATTTT.

In the case of this clonotype: Mismatch with germline at one junction end may stem from a read error. The chain has TRBV18 and TRBJ1-1; D unclear. Germline loops: CDR1 KGHSH, CDR2 LQKENI. There are 14 residues in the CDR3. CDR3 residues: CACSPRRSREEAFF. The CDR3 DNA is TGTGCCTGCTCACCACGGAGAAGTAGGGAAGAAGCTTTCTTT.

V gene TRBV15 combines with J gene TRBJ2-2, with TRBD1 identical over 7 bases. This CDR3 is built from 15 residues. The junction had 6 bases not matched to a gene; V was cut back by 3 bases and J by 5 bases. Germline V CDR1 and CDR2: LNHNV, YYDKDF (reference sequence). Written as DNA, the CDR3 is TGTGCCACCAGCAGCTCCGTACAGGGGACCGGGGAGCTGTTTTTT. It codes for CATSSSVQGTGELFF.

This clonotype was observed a handful of times. The chain uses TRBV29-1 and TRBJ1-1; D is undetermined. The CDR3 consists of 12 residues. CDR1 and CDR2 (germline): SQVTM, ANQGSEA. V lost 6 bases and J lost 6, with 14 bases in between. CDR3 amino acids: CSVPVGKSEAFF. DNA for the CDR3: TGCAGCGTCCCTGTAGGAAAATCTGAAGCTTTCTTT.

In its sample, this clonotype was seen many times. The chain combines TRBV7-8 with TRBJ1-4; the match to TRBD1 covers 7 bases. This CDR3 is built from 13 residues. Germline loops: CDR1 SGHVS, CDR2 FQNEAQ. The V and J ends lost 4 bases and 7 bases, in that order; junction bases with no gene match: 3. CDR3 protein: CASSSGTAEKLFF. CDR3 in DNA: TGTGCCAGCAGCTCCGGGACAGCTGAAAAACTGTTTTTT.

This clonotype came up many times. The rearrangement joins TRBV5-1 to TRBJ1-4; a weak D match, TRBD1 (6 bases). Trimming cost V 4 bases and J 8 bases, with 15 bases left between them. The CDR3 extends over 14 amino acids. Germline-derived CDR1 and CDR2 are SGHRS and YFSETQ. CDR3 coding DNA: TGCGCCAGCAGCGTGACTCCGGGGGCGGAAAAACTGTTTTTT. Protein: CASSVTPGAEKLFF.

Many counts were recorded for this clonotype. V and J are TRBV5-1 and TRBJ2-3; TRBD2 aligns across 7 bases. CDR1 and CDR2 (germline): SGHRS, YFSETQ. V dropped 4 bases and J dropped 3; count of bases not matched to a gene: 5. The CDR3 extends over 14 amino acids. This CDR3 is CASSQAGLTDTQYF. CDR3 in DNA: TGCGCCAGCAGCCAAGCGGGGCTAACAGATACGCAGTATTTT.

This clonotype has a count of ten or more. The genes are TRBV5-5 and TRBJ2-2; no reliable D call. Germline CDR1 and CDR2: SGHKS and YYEKEE (reference sequence). The V and J ends lost 2 bases and 0 bases respectively, with 8 bases between them. The CDR3 contains 15 residues. In DNA form, the CDR3 reads TGTGCCAGCAGCTTCGTCCAGGCGAACACCGGGGAGCTGTTTTTT. It specifies CASSFVQANTGELFF.